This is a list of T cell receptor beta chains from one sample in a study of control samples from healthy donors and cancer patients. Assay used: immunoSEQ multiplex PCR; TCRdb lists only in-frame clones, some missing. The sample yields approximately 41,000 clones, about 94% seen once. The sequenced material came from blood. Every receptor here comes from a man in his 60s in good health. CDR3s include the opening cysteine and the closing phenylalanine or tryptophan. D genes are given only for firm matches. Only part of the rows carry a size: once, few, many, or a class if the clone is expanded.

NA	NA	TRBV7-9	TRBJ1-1	TGTGCCAGCAGCTTAGGCCCCCGGGACATCGAAGCTTTCTTT	CASSLGPRDIEAFF
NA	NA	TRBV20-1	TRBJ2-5	TGCAGTGCTGGGACTCAAGAGACCCAGTACTTC	CSAGTQETQYF
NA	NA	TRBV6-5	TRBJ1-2	TGTGCCAGCAAGGGAGGGGGAGAGAACTATGGCTACACCTTC	CASKGGGENYGYTF
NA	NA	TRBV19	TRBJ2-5	TGTGCCAGTAGTATTCGGCATTCCCAAGAGACCCAGTACTTC	CASSIRHSQETQYF
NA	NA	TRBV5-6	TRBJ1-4	TGTGCCAGCAGCTTCGGGACGGTTAATGAAAAACTGTTTTTT	CASSFGTVNEKLFF
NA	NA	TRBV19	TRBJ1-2	TGTGCCAGTAGTATGGAACAGGGAGATTCGGGCTACACCTTC	CASSMEQGDSGYTF
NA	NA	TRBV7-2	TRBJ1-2	TGTGCCAGCAGCTTGGCCAGGGGTTGGGGCTACACCTTC	CASSLARGWGYTF
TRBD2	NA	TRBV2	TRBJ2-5	TGTGCCAGCAGGGCTTCAGGGGGACTAGCGGGAGGGCGTGGAGAGACCCAGTACTTC	CASRASGGLAGGRGETQYF
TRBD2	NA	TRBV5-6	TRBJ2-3	TGTGCCAGCAGCTTGGATAGCGGGAGCACAGATACGCAGTATTTT	CASSLDSGSTDTQYF
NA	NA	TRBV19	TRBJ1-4	TGTGCCAGTAGTTTTGGGGGGCCGGGGGAAAAACTGTTTTTT	CASSFGGPGEKLFF
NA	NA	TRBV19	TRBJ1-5	TGTGCCAGTAGTATAAAACGGGGGGGGCAGCCCCAGCATTTT	CASSIKRGGQPQHF
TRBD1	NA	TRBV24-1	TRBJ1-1	TGTGCCACCTCCCGGGACAGCATGAACACTGAAGCTTTCTTT	CATSRDSMNTEAFF
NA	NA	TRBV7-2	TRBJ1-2	TGTGCCAGCAGCTCGCCGGGAATTTACACCTTC	CASSSPGIYTF
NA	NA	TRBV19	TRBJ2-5	TGTGCCAGTAGTATAGCCGGAGACCAAGAGACCCAGTACTTC	CASSIAGDQETQYF
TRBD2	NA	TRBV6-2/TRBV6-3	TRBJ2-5	TGTGCCAGCAGTGTGAGCGGGAGGGATCCGGAGACCCAGTACTTC	CASSVSGRDPETQYF
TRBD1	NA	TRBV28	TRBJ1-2	TGTGCCAGCGAACCGGGACAGGGGAAGTTCGGCTACACCTTC	CASEPGQGKFGYTF
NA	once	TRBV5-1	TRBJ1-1	TGCGCCAGCAGCTTGGCACAGGGGAACACTGAAGCTTTCTTT	CASSLAQGNTEAFF